The 24 T cell receptor beta chains listed next were all sequenced from one sample in a study of blood T cell repertoires in COVID-19. Repertoires were generated with immunoSEQ multiplex PCR, while TCRdb's copy carries only in-frame clones and drops some. The sample lists over 200,000 clones; roughly 87% were seen once. The sample comprised peripheral blood. The receptors derive from a woman in her twenties or thirties with acute or convalescent COVID-19.

The gene calls are TRBV5-8 and TRBJ2-2; no definite D call. The V gene lost 6 bases and the J gene lost 0 bases, with 18 bases spanning the gap. Germline lookup yields CDR1 SGHTS and CDR2 YDEGEE. The CDR3 contains 17 residues. The CDR3 sequence is CASKVLYRTSNTGELFF. As DNA, the CDR3 is TGTGCCAGCAAGGTCCTGTACAGAACCTCGAACACCGGGGAGCTGTTTTTT.

The chain links TRBV29-1 to TRBJ1-1; D gene uncertain. V was shortened by 7 bases and J by 6 bases, with 15 bases between the two germline ends. The CDR3 runs 12 residues. Germline-derived CDR1 and CDR2 are SQVTM and ANQGSEA. This CDR3 reads CSAGEGRPEAFF. For the CDR3, the DNA is TGCAGCGCCGGAGAGGGTCGCCCTGAAGCTTTCTTT.

The chain carries TRBV12-5 and TRBJ2-7; 11 positions match TRBD2. This CDR3 has 14 residues. Germline CDR1 LGHNT, CDR2 FRNRAP. The junction had 4 bases not matched to a gene; V was cut back by 3 bases and J by 6 bases. The DNA for the CDR3 is TGTGCTAGTGGTTTAACTAGCGGGAGTTCCGAGCAGTACTTC. Amino acid sequence: CASGLTSGSSEQYF.

This sequence joins TRBV5-4 and TRBJ1-1; D is ambiguous. The CDR3 has 12 amino acids. Looked up from germline, CDR1 is SGHNT and CDR2 is YYREEE (reference sequence). The ends were cut back, 6 bases at V and 5 bases at J, with 11 bases in the middle. The CDR3 spells CASTTSGTEAFF. The CDR3 nucleotides are TGTGCCAGCACCACGAGCGGGACTGAAGCTTTCTTT.

This clone was recorded once. The chain has TRBV27 and TRBJ2-7, with 10 bases identical to TRBD2. Unmatched junction bases numbered 4, after V lost 5 bases and J lost 0 bases. Germline V gene sequence: CDR1 MNHEY, CDR2 SMNVEV (reference sequence). The CDR3 is 15 residues long. The CDR3: CASSKREGSSYEQYF. The CDR3 DNA follows: TGTGCCAGCAGTAAGCGGGAGGGGTCCTCCTACGAGCAGTACTTC.

The chain has TRBV9 and TRBJ2-7, with a tentative D call TRBD1 (7 bases). V lost 4 bases and J lost 6, with 17 bases in between. This CDR3 has 14 amino acids. CDR1 SGDLS and CDR2 YYNGEE come from the germline V gene. The CDR3 coding sequence is TGTGCCAGCAGCTCAGGGGGGTTTGGGTTCGAGCAGTACTTC. This codes for CASSSGGFGFEQYF.

The chain is built from TRBV7-2 and TRBJ1-5; 9 nucleotides agree with TRBD1. Germline trimming cut 4 bases from V and 7 bases from J; bases unmatched to any gene: 2. CDR1 and CDR2 (germline): SGHTA, FQGNSA. The length of the CDR3 is 13 residues. CDR3 in amino acids: CASSWTGVQPQHF. CDR3 sequence (DNA): TGTGCCAGCAGCTGGACAGGGGTACAGCCCCAGCATTTT.

This clone came up a few times. CDR3 in amino acids: CASSLINSNQPQHF. CDR3 nucleotide sequence: TGTGCCAGCAGCTTAATTAATAGCAATCAGCCCCAGCATTTT. This chain joins TRBV7-3 and TRBJ1-5; D uncertain. Germline V gene sequence: CDR1 SGHTA, CDR2 FQGTGA. The CDR3 loop spans 14 amino acids. V lost 1 base and J 0 bases, leaving 4 bases between the germline ends.

The J gene is TRBJ1-2, the V gene TRBV12-3 or TRBV12-4; D gene ambiguous. The CDR3 has 13 amino acids. The V end was cut by 5 bases, the J end by 8 bases, with 15 bases between. The CDR3 sequence is CASSRIGRGGYTF. CDR3 bases: TGTGCCAGCAGTCGCATAGGGCGAGGGGGCTACACCTTC.

The sample holds one count of this clone. The chain links TRBV30 to TRBJ2-7; 10 bases align to TRBD1. CDR1 is GTSNPN and CDR2 is SVGIG in the germline V gene (reference sequence). There are 13 residues in the CDR3. Trimming at V came to 2 bases and at J to 13 bases, leaving 11 bases not matched to a gene. The CDR3 DNA sequence: TGTGCCTGGAGTCCCAACCGGGACAGGGGTCAATACTTC. This codes for CAWSPNRDRGQYF.

V gene TRBV18 combines with J gene TRBJ2-5, with a tentative D call TRBD2 (7 bases). Trimming stripped 3 bases from V and 0 bases from J, with 11 bases between. The CDR3 has 15 amino acids. CDR1 and CDR2 (germline): KGHSH, LQKENI. The CDR3 DNA reads TGTGCCAGCTCACCCATGGGGGGGCACCAAGAGACCCAGTACTTC. It codes for CASSPMGGHQETQYF. Full variable domain (missing parts from reference TRBV18 and TRBJ2-5): NAGVMQNPRHLVRRRGQEARLRCSPMKGHSHVYWYRQLPEEGLKFMVYLQKENIIDESGMPKERFSAEFPKEGPSILRIQQVVRGDSAAYFCASSPMGGHQETQYFGPGTRLLVL.

This chain links TRBV29-1 with TRBJ2-1; 8 nucleotides match TRBD2. The CDR3 contains 14 residues. In germline, CDR1 is SQVTM, CDR2 ANQGSEA. V lost 1 base to trimming and J lost 10 bases; unmatched junction nucleotides: 9. CDR3 sequence reads: CSVEVTGGAVEQFF. The CDR3, as DNA: TGCAGCGTTGAAGTGACGGGAGGGGCCGTCGAGCAGTTCTTC.

This chain connects TRBV7-9 to TRBJ1-5; perhaps TRBD1 as D (6 bases). CDR3 length: 15 amino acids. V was pared by 1 base and J by 3 bases, with 10 bases between. The germline CDR1 and CDR2 sequences are SEHNR and FQNEAQ (reference sequence). Here the CDR3 DNA reads TGTGCCAGCAGCTTAGGCAGGGGTACCAATCAGCCCCAGCATTTT. It is translated as CASSLGRGTNQPQHF. Based on the CDR3 plus reference TRBV7-9 and TRBJ1-5, the full variable domain is DTGVSQNPRHKITKRGQNVTFRCDPISEHNRLYWYRQTLGQGPEFLTYFQNEAQLEKSRLLSDRFSAERPKGSFSTLEIQRTEQGDSAMYLCASSLGRGTNQPQHFGDGTRLSIL.

The chain is built from TRBV7-2 and TRBJ2-3, with 9 bases that match TRBD2. The trim removed 5 bases at V and 2 bases at J, leaving 11 bases unmatched. CDR3 length equals 17 residues. Per germline, CDR1 SGHTA and CDR2 FQGNSA. Here the CDR3 DNA reads TGTGCCAGCAGCCCGAGGTCTAGCGGGACCTCCACAGATACGCAGTATTTT. Protein: CASSPRSSGTSTDTQYF.

The sample holds one count of this clone. The chain has TRBV19 and TRBJ1-5, with a possible D match to TRBD1 (6 bases). Trimming stripped 6 bases from V and 6 bases from J, with 18 bases between. The CDR3 spans 15 residues. Germline CDR1 and CDR2: LNHDA and SQIVND (reference sequence). CDR3 loop: CASSQLGGAGQPQHF. In nucleotides, the CDR3 is TGTGCCAGTAGCCAACTGGGGGGGGCTGGTCAGCCCCAGCATTTT.

The V and J genes are TRBV11-2 and TRBJ2-7; D might be TRBD2 (5 bases). V lost 5 bases, J lost 3 bases, and 14 bases lay in between. The CDR3 extends over 14 amino acids. Germline V gives CDR1 SGHAT, CDR2 FQNNGV. The CDR3 sequence: CASSPDAGNYEQYF. The CDR3 region has the DNA TGTGCCAGCAGCCCAGACGCCGGGAACTACGAGCAGTACTTC.

J is TRBJ1-5 and V is TRBV30, with no clear D. CDR3 length equals 13 residues. V was clipped by 0 bases and J by 3 bases, with 6 bases between them. CDR1 GTSNPN and CDR2 SVGIG come from the germline V gene (reference sequence). CDR3 coding DNA: TGTGCCTGGAGTGTGAACTCCAATCAGCCCCAGCATTTT. Its protein product is CAWSVNSNQPQHF.

This clone appeared many times. The J gene is TRBJ2-2, the V gene TRBV11-2; tentatively, D is TRBD1 (6 bases). The V end lost 1 base, the J end lost 2 bases, and 8 bases lay between the germline ends. This CDR3 spans 15 amino acids. The germline V gene has CDR1 SGHAT and CDR2 FQNNGV. DNA for the CDR3: TGTGCCAGCAGCTTAGGGGGACACAACACCGGGGAGCTGTTTTTT. Residues: CASSLGGHNTGELFF.

CDR3 sequence (DNA): TGTGCCACCAGTGTAGGAGCTTTCAATGAGCAGTTCTTC. This sequence encodes CATSVGAFNEQFF. The J gene is TRBJ2-1, the V gene TRBV24-1; D unresolved. The germline gives CDR1 KGHDR, CDR2 SFDVKD. CDR3 size: 13 residues. Deletions cut 5 bases from V and 6 bases from J, with 10 bases between.

The chain links TRBV12-5 to TRBJ1-4; D is ambiguous. This CDR3 spans 13 amino acids. Germline values: CDR1 LGHNT, CDR2 FRNRAP. The ends were cut back, 5 bases at V and 8 bases at J, with 12 bases in the middle. The CDR3 loop is CASGMRLREKLFF. The CDR3, as DNA: TGTGCTAGTGGTATGAGACTGAGGGAAAAACTGTTTTTT.

This chain links TRBV29-1 with TRBJ2-7, with 9 bases that match TRBD2. V lost 7 bases to trimming and J lost 4 bases; unmatched junction nucleotides: 8. The CDR3 is made up of 13 amino acids. Germline values: CDR1 SQVTM, CDR2 ANQGSEA. The CDR3 DNA reads as TGCAGCGCGCGACTAGCGGCACAATACGAGCAGTACTTC. Protein product: CSARLAAQYEQYF.

The chain has TRBV10-1 and TRBJ2-5; the match to TRBD2 covers 12 bases. In germline, CDR1 is WNHNN, CDR2 SYGVQD (reference sequence). This CDR3 has 15 amino acids. Germline trimming cut 4 bases from V and 4 bases from J; bases unmatched to any gene: 4. The CDR3 DNA reads TGCGCCAGCAGTGCTAGCGGGAGGGCCGGAGAGACCCAGTACTTC. Protein: CASSASGRAGETQYF.

This clone occurred a few times. V and J are TRBV10-3 and TRBJ2-7; 8 bases are a match to TRBD1. This CDR3 is built from 19 residues. Germline lookup yields CDR1 ENHRY and CDR2 SYGVKD. V shed 2 bases, J shed 0 bases, and the junction held 15 bases outside the gene matches. The CDR3 bases are TGTGCCATCAGTGAGCTTGGACAGGGTATTGCGGAGAGCTCCTACGAGCAGTACTTC. It yields the protein CAISELGQGIAESSYEQYF.

The gene calls are TRBV24-1 and TRBJ2-1; D is perhaps TRBD2 (6 bases). CDR3 size: 15 residues. The V end was cut by 2 bases, the J end by 9 bases, with 16 bases between. Germline V gene lookup returns CDR1 KGHDR and CDR2 SFDVKD. The CDR3 DNA is TGTGCCACCAGTGATTCGCGGGACGCTCTGAGTGAGCAGTTCTTC. Its translation: CATSDSRDALSEQFF.